These 13 T cell receptor beta chains were sequenced from one sample in a study of regulatory T cells in long-lasting Graves disease. Time point here: persistent/refractory GD, antithyroid drugs over 5 years with positive TRAb. RNA from PBMCs was the source of the TCR library. Relying on iRepertoire HTBI primers and Arm-PCR of CDR3 regions, the team built TCR beta libraries. TCRdb fed the multiplex PCR reads into MiXCR, producing one record per CDR3 protein. Of over 650,000 distinct CDR3 sequences in the sample, about 30% are singletons; the top ten hold around 42%. The sequencing here drew on peripheral blood mononuclear cells (PBMCs), taken when the disease was refractory, from a patient treated with antithyroid drugs. The receptors were gathered from a female donor with Graves disease.

This clonotype was detected ten times or more. The chain recombines TRBV6-1 with TRBJ1-2; the D is unclear. The germline V gene has CDR1 MNHNS and CDR2 SASEGT. Trimming removed 3 bases from V and 4 bases from J, with 12 bases in between. The CDR3 is made up of 14 amino acids. The CDR3 is CASSDPSGSYGYTF. The CDR3 DNA reads as TGTGCCAGCAGTGACCCCTCAGGAAGCTATGGCTACACCTTC.

This clonotype appeared a few times. This chain connects TRBV12-3 or TRBV12-4 to TRBJ2-5; 9 nucleotides align to TRBD1. V shed 5 bases and J 5 bases; nucleotides not matched to a gene: 9. The CDR3 is 15 amino acids. In nucleotides, the CDR3 is TGTGCCAGCAGTAGGGGACAGGGAGCCGTCGAGACCCAGTACTTC. Residues: CASSRGQGAVETQYF.

J is TRBJ2-7 and V is TRBV27; D is uncertain. In germline, CDR1 is MNHEY, CDR2 SMNVEV (reference sequence). The CDR3 spans 13 residues. With 0 bases removed from V and 6 bases from J, the gap between germline ends came to 9 bases. The CDR3 DNA is TGTGCCAGCAGTTTATCGGAATGGGGCGAGCAGTACTTC. The encoded protein is CASSLSEWGEQYF.

This clonotype showed up just a few times. CDR3 coding DNA: TGCAGCGTTGCACAGGGGGCAGGCTACACCTTC. Protein sequence: CSVAQGAGYTF. The rearrangement joins TRBV29-1 to TRBJ1-2, with 9 positions matching TRBD1. The V and J ends lost 4 bases and 8 bases, in that order; junction bases with no gene match: 2. The CDR3 length is 11 residues. Germline V gene data show CDR1 as SQVTM and CDR2 as ANQGSEA.

This clonotype was found many times. This rearrangement joins TRBV7-9 to TRBJ2-5; no clear D gene. CDR1 and CDR2 from the germline V gene are SEHNR and FQNEAQ (reference sequence). Trimming left V 2 bases short and J 1 base short, with 8 bases between. The CDR3 totals 14 residues. The CDR3 protein is CASSLSSGQETQYF. The CDR3 DNA reads TGTGCCAGCAGCTTATCTTCGGGCCAAGAGACCCAGTACTTC.

The V call is TRBV7-2, the J call TRBJ1-3; D not certain. Per germline, CDR1 SGHTA and CDR2 FQGNSA. The V gene lost 3 bases and the J gene lost 0 bases, with 9 bases spanning the gap. The CDR3 is 15 amino acids. The CDR3 nucleotides are TGTGCCAGCAGCTTGAACGGGTACTCTGGAAACACCATATATTTT. It specifies CASSLNGYSGNTIYF.

In its sample, this clonotype was seen a few times. CDR3 coding DNA: TGTGCCAGCAGCCAAGTTACCACTGAAGCTTTCTTT. Encoded protein: CASSQVTTEAFF. The chain is built from TRBV3-1 and TRBJ1-1, with D hard to call. CDR3 size: 12 residues. Looked up from germline, CDR1 is LGHDT and CDR2 is YNNKEL (reference sequence). Deletions cut 1 base from V and 4 bases from J, with 4 bases between.

V and J are TRBV7-9 and TRBJ2-3; tentative D call: TRBD1 (6 bases). This CDR3 has 15 amino acids. Germline V CDR1 and CDR2: SEHNR, FQNEAQ (reference sequence). The V gene lost 5 bases and the J gene lost 5 bases, with 17 bases spanning the gap. CDR3 DNA: TGTGCCAGCAGCCAAGTCCAGGGGTGGGAAGATACGCAGTATTTT. Translated: CASSQVQGWEDTQYF.

The chain links TRBV6-1 to TRBJ1-3, with a weak D call TRBD1 (6 bases). Germline lookup yields CDR1 MNHNS and CDR2 SASEGT. The CDR3 runs to 15 residues. The V end lost 3 bases, the J end lost 3 bases, and 12 bases lay between the germline ends. CDR3 in DNA: TGTGCCAGCAGTGAGGGGGGCTACCTTGGAAACACCATATATTTT. It specifies CASSEGGYLGNTIYF.

This chain joins TRBV6-5 and TRBJ1-1; weak D call: TRBD1 (5 bases). Germline CDR1 reads MNHEY; CDR2 reads SVGAGI. This CDR3 contains 17 residues. V lost 0 bases and J lost 0, with 14 bases in between. The CDR3 sequence is CASSYSPTAPMNTEAFF. For the CDR3, the DNA is TGTGCCAGCAGTTACTCTCCGACAGCCCCCATGAACACTGAAGCTTTCTTT.

In this sample, this clonotype turned up many times. CDR3 DNA: TGTGCCAGCAGTCCATACAATCAGCCCCAGCATTTT. Translation: CASSPYNQPQHF. The chain carries TRBV28 and TRBJ1-5; D remains ambiguous. The germline V and J ends were trimmed by 5 bases and 3 bases, with 5 bases remaining between them. CDR1 and CDR2 from the germline V gene are MDHEN and SYDVKM. CDR3 length: 12 residues.

This clonotype was found a few times. The chain employs TRBV20-1 and TRBJ1-1, with D perhaps TRBD1 (5 bases). There are 11 residues in the CDR3. Germline V gene data show CDR1 as DFQATT and CDR2 as SNEGSKA (reference sequence). V lost 6 bases, J lost 7 bases, and 12 bases lay in between. CDR3 nucleotides: TGCAGTGCGGGGGGAGGAAATGAAGCTTTCTTT. It is translated as CSAGGGNEAFF.

This rearrangement joins TRBV6-9 to TRBJ1-5; D is unclear. Germline CDR1 and CDR2: MNHGY and SVAAGI. Between the trimmed V and J ends, which lost 4 bases and 13 bases, there was a span of 23 bases. The CDR3 is made up of 15 amino acids. CDR3 protein: CASSSNLGPGLPQHF. In DNA form, the CDR3 reads TGTGCCAGCAGTTCCAACCTCGGCCCCGGACTGCCACAGCATTTT.